This T cell receptor (beta chain) derives from a study of T cells in tuberculosis. Study-wide context: Sequenced TCRs come from CD1B-GMM tetramer-binding T cells.

Chain pairing is unknown; alpha and beta were sequenced separately. Using immunoSEQ multiplex PCR, the repertoire was profiled, and TCRdb retains in-frame clones only, with some absent. The profile covers approximately 58,000 clones, with approximately 88% appearing a single time and 21% taken by the ten largest. After thawing and overnight rest, PBMC were stained with GMM-loaded CD1B tetramer, viability dye and anti-CD3 for sorting. C32 glucose monomycolate from Rhodococcus equi was loaded onto the CD1B tetramers. From each donor, some 100,000 tetramer-negative cells were sorted. The sequence was collected from an adult woman with latent tuberculosis. Sequencing used CD1b-GMM tetramer-negative cells sorted from PBMCs.

The CDR3 nucleotides are TGTGCCAGTTCCACCTACAGGGGGAACACCGGGGAGCTGTTTTTT. Its protein is CASSTYRGNTGELFF. This sequence joins TRBV19 and TRBJ2-2, with 7 bases fitting TRBD1. V dropped 8 bases and J dropped 1; count of bases not matched to a gene: 7. CDR1 is LNHDA and CDR2 is SQIVND in the germline V gene (reference sequence). The CDR3 has 15 residues. The full variable domain, rest sourced from reference TRBV19 and TRBJ2-2, is DGGITQSPKYLFRKEGQNVTLSCEQNLNHDAMYWYRQDPGQGLRLIYYSQIVNDFQKGDIAEGYSVSREKKESFPLTVTSAQKNPTAFYLCASSTYRGNTGELFFGEGSRLTVL.